The following is a T cell receptor (beta chain) sequence with its context. Its antigen is not identified. Measured with immunoSEQ multiplex PCR; TCRdb has only the in-frame clones, and not every one. Its clone listing holds about 140,000 clones. This record belongs to a study of T cell responses to AZD1222 COVID-19 vaccine. Study results and caveats: Most donors were white British and more were female, and clonal diversity was possibly underestimated. Researchers report vaccine-associated CD4 TCRs spanning spike, with dominance at 160-218 and 743-854.

Germline V gene data show CDR1 as SGHVS and CDR2 as FNYEAQ. There are 16 residues in the CDR3. V lost 2 bases, J lost 2 bases, and 13 bases lay in between. The sequencing sample was made of peripheral blood. The rearrangement links TRBV7-6 to TRBJ2-1; tentative D call: TRBD2 (6 bases). The sequence was collected from an adult in good health. CDR3 residues: CASSLTSSATYNEQFF. The CDR3, as DNA: TGTGCCAGCAGCTTAACCTCTAGCGCCACCTACAATGAGCAGTTCTTC.